These T cell receptor beta chains were read from a single sample in a study of OX40 agonist ivuxolimab in advanced cancers. Clones were read by immunoSEQ multiplex PCR, and TCRdb kept only the in-frame ones, dropping some. This sample has roughly 100,000 clones, with around 90% found just once. Material: CD4+ or CD8+ T cells sorted from blood, obtained in a trial of the OX40 agonist ivuxolimab. The receptors derive from an adult with an advanced solid tumor such as melanoma, head and neck, liver or kidney cancer. CDR3s include the opening cysteine and the closing phenylalanine or tryptophan. Fields, in order: D gene, V gene, J gene, clone size, CDR3 protein, CDR3 DNA. D genes are given only for firm matches. Size is omitted from some rows. Given values are once, few, many or a class for expanded clones.

d_gene: .
v_gene: TRBV21-1
j_gene: TRBJ2-3
abundance: .
CDR3aa: CASTPNTPDTQYF
CDR3nt: TGTGCCAGCACCCCCAACACCCCAGATACGCAGTATTTT

d_gene: .
v_gene: TRBV4-1
j_gene: TRBJ2-7
abundance: once
CDR3aa: CASSQDRQAFYEQYF
CDR3nt: TGCGCCAGCAGCCAAGATAGGCAGGCCTTCTACGAGCAGTACTTC

d_gene: .
v_gene: TRBV27
j_gene: TRBJ2-1
abundance: .
CDR3aa: CASSLLGTYNEQFF
CDR3nt: TGTGCCAGCAGTTTACTAGGGACTTACAATGAGCAGTTCTTC

d_gene: TRBD1
v_gene: TRBV28
j_gene: TRBJ1-1
abundance: .
CDR3aa: CASSSGTGYSGAFF
CDR3nt: TGTGCCAGCAGTTCCGGGACAGGGTATAGTGGAGCTTTCTTT

d_gene: TRBD2
v_gene: TRBV7-2
j_gene: TRBJ2-1
abundance: .
CDR3aa: CASSARRGGRGEQFF
CDR3nt: TGTGCCAGCAGTGCTAGGCGGGGGGGCCGCGGTGAGCAGTTCTTC

d_gene: .
v_gene: TRBV30
j_gene: TRBJ1-1
abundance: once
CDR3aa: CAWSRGVNTEAFF
CDR3nt: TGTGCCTGGAGTAGGGGGGTTAACACTGAAGCTTTCTTT

d_gene: TRBD2
v_gene: TRBV19
j_gene: TRBJ2-5
abundance: .
CDR3aa: CASRTSGDETQYF
CDR3nt: TGTGCCAGTCGGACTAGCGGGGACGAGACCCAGTACTTC

d_gene: .
v_gene: TRBV18
j_gene: TRBJ1-5
abundance: .
CDR3aa: CASSRGADQPQHF
CDR3nt: TGTGCCAGCTCACGGGGGGCGGATCAGCCCCAGCATTTT

d_gene: TRBD1
v_gene: TRBV10-3
j_gene: TRBJ2-3
abundance: once
CDR3aa: CAIRAGTGGTDTQYF
CDR3nt: TGTGCCATCAGGGCCGGGACAGGGGGCACAGATACGCAGTATTTT

d_gene: TRBD1
v_gene: TRBV28
j_gene: TRBJ1-1
abundance: .
CDR3aa: CASSLNDRVPFF
CDR3nt: TGTGCCAGCAGTCTCAATGACAGGGTTCCTTTCTTT

d_gene: TRBD1
v_gene: TRBV10-1
j_gene: TRBJ2-2
abundance: few
CDR3aa: CASSPGQGGYGELFF
CDR3nt: TGCGCCAGCAGTCCGGGACAGGGAGGGTACGGGGAGCTGTTTTTT

d_gene: .
v_gene: TRBV28
j_gene: TRBJ2-2
abundance: .
CDR3aa: CASSFFYKDTGELFF
CDR3nt: TGTGCCAGCAGTTTCTTCTATAAGGACACCGGGGAGCTGTTTTTT

d_gene: .
v_gene: TRBV6-5
j_gene: TRBJ1-2
abundance: .
CDR3aa: CASSYSGDIGYTF
CDR3nt: TGTGCCAGCAGTTACTCGGGGGATATTGGCTACACCTTC

d_gene: TRBD1
v_gene: TRBV28
j_gene: TRBJ1-2
abundance: once
CDR3aa: CASRPQGGNYGYTF
CDR3nt: TGTGCCAGCAGGCCTCAGGGGGGAAACTATGGCTACACCTTC

d_gene: .
v_gene: TRBV15
j_gene: TRBJ2-2
abundance: once
CDR3aa: CATSRDGAGWNGELFF
CDR3nt: TGTGCCACCAGCAGAGATGGGGCGGGGTGGAACGGGGAGCTGTTTTTT

d_gene: .
v_gene: TRBV6-1
j_gene: TRBJ1-5
abundance: once
CDR3aa: CASTDSRALYSNQPQHF
CDR3nt: TGTGCCAGCACTGATTCAAGGGCCCTTTATAGCAATCAGCCCCAGCATTTT

d_gene: .
v_gene: TRBV4-2
j_gene: TRBJ1-5
abundance: .
CDR3aa: CASSQDIKGKPQHF
CDR3nt: TGTGCCAGCAGCCAAGATATTAAAGGGAAGCCCCAGCATTTT

d_gene: TRBD2
v_gene: TRBV9
j_gene: TRBJ2-7
abundance: few
CDR3aa: CASSVGLSGGSYEQYF
CDR3nt: TGTGCCAGCAGCGTAGGGCTTAGCGGGGGTTCCTACGAGCAGTACTTC

d_gene: TRBD1
v_gene: TRBV30
j_gene: TRBJ1-1
abundance: .
CDR3aa: CAWRGTGYSFVAEAFF
CDR3nt: TGTGCCTGGAGAGGGACAGGGTACTCATTCGTTGCTGAAGCTTTCTTT

d_gene: .
v_gene: TRBV5-1
j_gene: TRBJ2-3
abundance: .
CDR3aa: CASSLQGPDTQYF
CDR3nt: TGCGCCAGCAGCTTGCAGGGGCCAGATACGCAGTATTTT

d_gene: .
v_gene: TRBV11-3
j_gene: TRBJ1-4
abundance: .
CDR3aa: CASSLIWAVTEKLFF
CDR3nt: TGTGCCAGCAGCTTAATCTGGGCAGTTACAGAAAAACTGTTTTTT

d_gene: .
v_gene: TRBV7-9
j_gene: TRBJ1-2
abundance: .
CDR3aa: CASSLVEGHGYTF
CDR3nt: TGTGCCAGCAGCTTGGTGGAGGGCCATGGCTACACCTTC

d_gene: .
v_gene: TRBV5-1
j_gene: TRBJ1-6
abundance: .
CDR3aa: CASSFTGTGSPLHF
CDR3nt: TGCGCCAGCAGCTTCACAGGGACGGGTTCACCCCTCCACTTT

d_gene: .
v_gene: TRBV6-5
j_gene: TRBJ2-7
abundance: .
CDR3aa: CASSPYFLDSYEQYF
CDR3nt: TGTGCCAGCAGTCCTTACTTCCTCGACAGCTACGAGCAGTACTTC

d_gene: TRBD1
v_gene: TRBV7-8
j_gene: TRBJ2-1
abundance: .
CDR3aa: CASSSRDRGFTRSYNEQFF
CDR3nt: TGTGCCAGCAGCTCCCGGGACAGGGGATTTACACGCTCCTACAATGAGCAGTTCTTC

d_gene: TRBD2
v_gene: TRBV7-6
j_gene: TRBJ2-7
abundance: .
CDR3aa: CASSSPGREPYEQYF
CDR3nt: TGTGCCAGCAGCTCACCTGGGAGGGAACCTTACGAGCAGTACTTC

d_gene: .
v_gene: TRBV27
j_gene: TRBJ1-4
abundance: .
CDR3aa: CASRQSGGKEKLFF
CDR3nt: TGTGCCAGCAGACAGAGCGGGGGCAAGGAAAAACTGTTTTTT

d_gene: TRBD1
v_gene: TRBV7-6
j_gene: TRBJ2-5
abundance: .
CDR3aa: CASSEGAGKFQETQYF
CDR3nt: TGTGCCAGCAGCGAGGGGGCAGGGAAGTTCCAAGAGACCCAGTACTTC

d_gene: TRBD2
v_gene: TRBV18
j_gene: TRBJ2-7
abundance: .
CDR3aa: CASSPSGVQVEQYF
CDR3nt: TGTGCCAGCTCACCAAGCGGGGTTCAGGTCGAGCAGTACTTC

d_gene: .
v_gene: TRBV27
j_gene: TRBJ2-3
abundance: .
CDR3aa: CASSSGSGTMYGTDTQYF
CDR3nt: TGTGCCAGCAGTTCAGGTTCCGGGACAATGTATGGCACAGATACGCAGTATTTT

d_gene: .
v_gene: TRBV28
j_gene: TRBJ1-2
abundance: once
CDR3aa: CKTGGYTF
CDR3nt: TGTAAAACCGGCGGCTACACCTTC

d_gene: .
v_gene: TRBV11-3
j_gene: TRBJ2-2
abundance: .
CDR3aa: CASRQGAGGELFF
CDR3nt: TGTGCCAGCAGGCAGGGAGCTGGCGGGGAGCTGTTTTTT

d_gene: TRBD2
v_gene: TRBV7-6
j_gene: TRBJ2-3
abundance: .
CDR3aa: CASSLGTSGGGTDTQYF
CDR3nt: TGTGCCAGCAGCTTGGGGACTAGCGGGGGGGGCACAGATACGCAGTATTTT

d_gene: .
v_gene: TRBV7-2
j_gene: TRBJ2-5
abundance: .
CDR3aa: CASSSGVAGTQYF
CDR3nt: TGTGCCAGCAGCTCTGGGGTTGCTGGGACCCAGTACTTC

d_gene: .
v_gene: TRBV28
j_gene: TRBJ1-3
abundance: .
CDR3aa: CASSPTSSGNTIYF
CDR3nt: TGTGCCAGCAGCCCCACAAGCTCTGGAAACACCATATATTTT

d_gene: .
v_gene: TRBV28
j_gene: TRBJ1-2
abundance: once
CDR3aa: CASRRLGGEGGGYTF
CDR3nt: TGTGCCAGCAGGCGCTTGGGGGGGGAAGGAGGTGGCTACACCTTC

d_gene: .
v_gene: TRBV7-2
j_gene: TRBJ2-3
abundance: .
CDR3aa: CASSLSGDTQYF
CDR3nt: TGTGCCAGCAGCTTATCTGGAGATACGCAGTATTTT

d_gene: TRBD1
v_gene: TRBV19
j_gene: TRBJ2-3
abundance: .
CDR3aa: CASSTEQGTDTQYF
CDR3nt: TGTGCCAGTAGTACTGAACAGGGGACAGATACGCAGTATTTT

d_gene: .
v_gene: TRBV30
j_gene: TRBJ1-1
abundance: .
CDR3aa: CAWSMGGSRAFF
CDR3nt: TGTGCCTGGAGTATGGGGGGTTCTAGGGCTTTCTTT

d_gene: .
v_gene: TRBV2
j_gene: TRBJ2-5
abundance: .
CDR3aa: CASSNSQQTQYF
CDR3nt: TGTGCCAGCAGTAACAGCCAGCAGACCCAGTACTTC

d_gene: .
v_gene: TRBV4-1
j_gene: TRBJ1-5
abundance: few
CDR3aa: CASSQVYQGEESNQPQHF
CDR3nt: TGCGCCAGCAGCCAAGTATACCAGGGTGAGGAAAGCAATCAGCCCCAGCATTTT

d_gene: .
v_gene: TRBV11-2
j_gene: TRBJ2-1
abundance: .
CDR3aa: CASTSMFPATNEQFF
CDR3nt: TGTGCCAGCACCTCCATGTTTCCCGCGACTAATGAGCAGTTCTTC

d_gene: .
v_gene: TRBV19
j_gene: TRBJ1-1
abundance: .
CDR3aa: CASKVGTEAFF
CDR3nt: TGTGCCAGTAAGGTGGGGACTGAAGCTTTCTTT

d_gene: TRBD1
v_gene: TRBV2
j_gene: TRBJ1-5
abundance: .
CDR3aa: CASSEGQTSHQPQHF
CDR3nt: TGTGCCAGCAGCGAGGGACAGACTTCCCATCAGCCCCAGCATTTT

d_gene: TRBD1
v_gene: TRBV5-1
j_gene: TRBJ1-4
abundance: .
CDR3aa: CASSRQGLLNEKLFF
CDR3nt: TGCGCCAGCAGCAGACAGGGGCTGCTTAATGAAAAACTGTTTTTT

d_gene: .
v_gene: TRBV6-6
j_gene: TRBJ2-2
abundance: .
CDR3aa: CASSYSQGRNTGELFF
CDR3nt: TGTGCCAGCAGTTACTCGCAGGGGAGGAACACCGGGGAGCTGTTTTTT

d_gene: TRBD2
v_gene: TRBV9
j_gene: TRBJ2-7
abundance: .
CDR3aa: CASSVRSGGIDEQYF
CDR3nt: TGTGCCAGCAGCGTACGTAGCGGGGGCATCGACGAGCAGTACTTC

d_gene: .
v_gene: TRBV4-3
j_gene: TRBJ2-4
abundance: .
CDR3aa: CASSQESRGNGIQYF
CDR3nt: TGCGCCAGCAGCCAAGAGAGTAGGGGTAATGGCATTCAGTACTTC

d_gene: .
v_gene: TRBV7-2
j_gene: TRBJ2-6
abundance: .
CDR3aa: CASSMAGSGANVLTF
CDR3nt: TGTGCCAGCAGCATGGCGGGCTCTGGGGCCAACGTCCTGACTTTC

d_gene: TRBD1
v_gene: TRBV30
j_gene: TRBJ2-1
abundance: .
CDR3aa: CAWLETGTSYNEQFF
CDR3nt: TGTGCCTGGTTAGAGACAGGGACCTCCTACAATGAGCAGTTCTTC

d_gene: .
v_gene: TRBV11-3
j_gene: TRBJ2-5
abundance: .
CDR3aa: CASSSGGGSQETQYF
CDR3nt: TGTGCCAGCAGCTCTGGCGGGGGCTCCCAAGAGACCCAGTACTTC

d_gene: .
v_gene: TRBV28
j_gene: TRBJ1-2
abundance: .
CDR3aa: CASTSNYGYTF
CDR3nt: TGTGCCAGCACATCTAACTATGGCTACACCTTC

d_gene: .
v_gene: TRBV7-2
j_gene: TRBJ2-3
abundance: once
CDR3aa: CASSLAYRGGADTQYF
CDR3nt: TGTGCCAGCAGCTTAGCCTACAGGGGAGGCGCAGATACGCAGTATTTT

d_gene: TRBD1
v_gene: TRBV5-6
j_gene: TRBJ1-6
abundance: .
CDR3aa: CASRSTGSSYNSPLHF
CDR3nt: TGTGCCAGCAGATCGACAGGGAGCTCCTATAATTCACCCCTCCACTTT

d_gene: TRBD1
v_gene: TRBV27
j_gene: TRBJ2-7
abundance: .
CDR3aa: CASSPTGLSSYEQYF
CDR3nt: TGTGCCAGCAGTCCGACAGGGCTCAGCTCCTACGAGCAGTACTTC

d_gene: TRBD1
v_gene: TRBV10-3
j_gene: TRBJ1-1
abundance: .
CDR3aa: CAISPGTGNTEAFF
CDR3nt: TGTGCCATCAGTCCCGGGACAGGTAACACTGAAGCTTTCTTT

d_gene: TRBD1
v_gene: TRBV19
j_gene: TRBJ2-1
abundance: .
CDR3aa: CASSRQGSNEQFF
CDR3nt: TGTGCCAGTAGTAGACAGGGGAGCAATGAGCAGTTCTTC

d_gene: .
v_gene: TRBV7-6
j_gene: TRBJ2-5
abundance: .
CDR3aa: CASSPRGGGQVQETQYF
CDR3nt: TGTGCCAGCAGCCCGCGAGGGGGGGGCCAGGTCCAAGAGACCCAGTACTTC